These 29 T cell receptor beta chains were sequenced from one sample in a study of shared clonotypes between healthy human individuals. This table comes from immunoSEQ multiplex PCR, and its TCRdb copy is limited to in-frame clones, with some not included. The sample records some 800,000 clones, around 92% being singletons. As defined, naive CD8 cells were CD45RO-negative and positively selected for CCR7, with terminally differentiated effector memory CD45RA+ cells excluded. Material for sequencing was naive CD8+ T cells sorted from blood. The receptors derive from a man aged 25-45 years in good health.

CDR3 nucleotide sequence: TGTGCCAGCAGCGATCCGGGACTATCCACAGATACGCAGTATTTT. It encodes CASSDPGLSTDTQYF. V and J are TRBV9 and TRBJ2-3; TRBD2 agrees at 7 bases. The V gene end was trimmed by 3 bases and the J gene end by 2 bases; junction bases not matched to a gene: 6. Germline V gene data show CDR1 as SGDLS and CDR2 as YYNGEE. The CDR3 is made up of 15 amino acids.

Regarding this clone: The identical CDR3 is also encoded by other nucleotide sequences in the sample. The chain recombines TRBV7-9 with TRBJ2-5; no reliable D call. Germline V gives CDR1 SEHNR, CDR2 FQNEAQ (reference sequence). V lost 1 base to trimming and J lost 0 bases, with 6 bases between them. The CDR3 length is 14 residues. The CDR3 loop is CASSLEGDQETQYF. The CDR3 DNA reads as TGTGCCAGCAGCTTAGAGGGCGACCAAGAGACCCAGTACTTC.

This clone was detected only once. V and J are TRBV4-1 and TRBJ2-1, with TRBD2 identical over 9 bases. The CDR3 contains 16 residues. V lost 1 base, J lost 6 bases, and 7 bases stayed unmatched. The germline CDR1 and CDR2 sequences are MGHRA and YSYEKL. The CDR3 sequence: CASSQVWTSVGNEQFF. The CDR3 DNA follows: TGCGCCAGCAGCCAAGTTTGGACTAGCGTGGGCAATGAGCAGTTCTTC.

The rearrangement uses TRBV4-1 and TRBJ2-2; D gene unclear. Germline CDR1 MGHRA, CDR2 YSYEKL. CDR3 size: 15 residues. Deletions cut 0 bases from V and 8 bases from J, with 13 bases between. The CDR3 region has the DNA TGCGCCAGCAGCCAAGAAAGGACCCTCGGTGGGGAGCTGTTTTTT. Its protein is CASSQERTLGGELFF.

This CDR3 reads CARSFHSGGHTYEQYF. CDR3 sequence (DNA): TGTGCCAGAAGCTTTCATAGCGGGGGTCACACCTACGAGCAGTACTTC. The rearrangement joins TRBV5-3 to TRBJ2-7; 9 bases match TRBD2. TRBV5-3 is an ORF, and what it does is uncertain. The CDR3 contains 16 residues. V was clipped by 2 bases and J by 2 bases; unmatched bases: 8.

The gene calls are TRBV27 and TRBJ2-2, with D perhaps TRBD2 (6 bases). The germline CDR1 and CDR2 sequences are MNHEY and SMNVEV (reference sequence). V shed 7 bases and J shed 1 base, with 19 bases lying between them. CDR3 length equals 17 residues. The CDR3 is CASTAIPWDLNTGELFF. The DNA of the CDR3 is TGTGCCAGCACCGCAATCCCCTGGGACTTGAACACCGGGGAGCTGTTTTTT.

This chain joins TRBV4-1 and TRBJ2-5; TRBD2 matches at 11 bases. Trimming at V came to 1 base and at J to 1 base, leaving 11 bases not matched to a gene. The CDR3 spans 19 residues. Germline lookup yields CDR1 MGHRA and CDR2 YSYEKL. The CDR3 reads CASSQAGTSGLASQETQYF. In DNA form, the CDR3 reads TGCGCCAGCAGCCAAGCTGGGACTAGCGGCCTCGCCAGCCAAGAGACCCAGTACTTC.

Notes on this clone: Other DNA sequences in the sample encode the same CDR3. This sequence joins TRBV7-9 and TRBJ2-7; unclear D gene. Germline V gene data show CDR1 as SEHNR and CDR2 as FQNEAQ (reference sequence). Trimming took off 3 bases at V and 2 bases at J, with 5 bases between the two ends. This CDR3 spans 12 amino acids. The CDR3 spells CASSFGPYEQYF. In nucleotides, the CDR3 is TGTGCCAGCAGCTTTGGACCCTACGAGCAGTACTTC.

The chain has TRBV10-3 and TRBJ1-1; the D is unclear. V dropped 3 bases and J dropped 0 bases, with 11 bases sitting between them. The germline V gene encodes CDR1 ENHRY and CDR2 SYGVKD. The CDR3 runs to 15 residues. CDR3 amino acids: CAISDRLAMNTEAFF. DNA for the CDR3: TGTGCCATCAGTGATAGGCTGGCCATGAACACTGAAGCTTTCTTT.

V and J are TRBV13 and TRBJ1-1; D uncertain. The CDR3 has 12 residues. Deletions cut 5 bases from V and 4 bases from J, with 8 bases between. Germline V gene lookup returns CDR1 PRHDT and CDR2 FYEKMQ (reference sequence). The CDR3 sequence: CASSPPRTEAFF. The CDR3 DNA follows: TGTGCCAGCAGCCCTCCCCGCACTGAAGCTTTCTTT.

The V gene is TRBV9, the J gene TRBJ2-1, with D tentatively TRBD2 (5 bases). The V end was cut by 3 bases, the J end by 9 bases, with 19 bases between. Germline CDR1 is SGDLS and CDR2 is YYNGEE. The CDR3 sequence is 15 residues long. The CDR3 DNA sequence: TGTGCCAGCAGCGCCAATCTCGTCGGGGTCCGTGAGCAGTTCTTC. This gives the protein CASSANLVGVREQFF.

The genes are TRBV7-9 and TRBJ2-7; 10 bases map to TRBD2. CDR3 size: 15 residues. Germline V lookup: CDR1 SEHNR, CDR2 FQNEAQ (reference sequence). V lost 6 bases and J lost 0; bases outside the gene matches: 5. CDR3 coding DNA: TGTGCCAGCAGACAAGCGGGAGGGACCTCCTACGAGCAGTACTTC. It is translated as CASRQAGGTSYEQYF.

V and J are TRBV14 and TRBJ2-1; possibly TRBD2 for D (6 bases). CDR1 and CDR2 (germline): SGHDN, FVKESK. Trimming pared 5 bases from V and 6 bases from J, leaving 23 bases between. This CDR3 contains 17 residues. In DNA form, the CDR3 reads TGTGCCAGCAGCTTTAGATTCAGCGTAGCGGTTAGCAATGAGCAGTTCTTC. This encodes CASSFRFSVAVSNEQFF.

As to this clone: The sample holds other DNA sequences that translate to the same CDR3. The chain recombines TRBV27 with TRBJ2-7; D not certain. V lost 6 bases, J lost 3 bases, and 9 bases lay in between. CDR1 is MNHEY, CDR2 SMNVEV, per germline (reference sequence). There are 12 residues in the CDR3. This chain's CDR3 is CASSGLGYEQYF. CDR3 sequence (DNA): TGTGCCAGCAGCGGTCTAGGCTACGAGCAGTACTTC.

The chain is built from TRBV9 and TRBJ2-5; TRBD1 agrees at 9 bases. The CDR3 contains 15 residues. Trimming removed 5 bases from V and 2 bases from J; junction bases left unmatched: 7. The V gene's germline CDR1 is SGDLS and CDR2 YYNGEE. CDR3 region: CASSLNRGLQETQYF. The CDR3 DNA sequence: TGTGCCAGCAGTCTCAACAGGGGGCTTCAAGAGACCCAGTACTTC.

This clone came up a few times. The genes are TRBV6-5 and TRBJ2-2; no firm D call. CDR1 and CDR2 from the germline V gene are MNHEY and SVGAGI. Trimming stripped 2 bases from V and 5 bases from J, with 12 bases between. This CDR3 has 15 residues. The CDR3 is CASSYGGAGTGELFF. CDR3 coding DNA: TGTGCCAGCAGTTACGGCGGTGCTGGGACCGGGGAGCTGTTTTTT.

This sequence joins TRBV10-3 and TRBJ2-1, with 9 bases fitting TRBD2. Trimming cost V 11 bases and J 4 bases; bases outside gene matches: 12. Germline loops: CDR1 ENHRY, CDR2 SYGVKD. The CDR3 has 15 residues. The CDR3 protein is CASWGAGGVYNEQFF. CDR3 nucleotide sequence: TGTGCCTCCTGGGGAGCGGGAGGAGTATACAATGAGCAGTTCTTC.

The V gene is TRBV2, the J gene TRBJ1-4; D gene ambiguous. Looked up from germline, CDR1 is SNHLY and CDR2 is FYNNEI. V was clipped by 6 bases and J by 5 bases, with 4 bases between them. The CDR3 contains 11 residues. This CDR3 is CASRGNEKLFF. DNA of the CDR3: TGTGCCAGCAGAGGAAATGAAAAACTGTTTTTT.

The chain is built from TRBV18 and TRBJ2-3; TRBD2 matches at 10 bases. The CDR3 consists of 17 residues. The V and J ends lost 4 bases and 3 bases, in that order; junction bases with no gene match: 10. The germline V gene has CDR1 KGHSH and CDR2 LQKENI. CDR3 nucleotides: TGTGCCAGCTCACACCCTCCTAGCGGGAGCGCGACAGATACGCAGTATTTT. Protein product: CASSHPPSGSATDTQYF.

This chain links TRBV28 with TRBJ2-3; the D gene could be TRBD1 or TRBD2 (5 bases each). The germline CDR1 and CDR2 sequences are MDHEN and SYDVKM. The CDR3 covers 16 residues. V lost 5 bases to trimming and J lost 2 bases, with 17 bases between them. The CDR3 loop is CASSPLGGRHTDTQYF. DNA of the CDR3: TGTGCCAGCAGTCCGCTTGGGGGACGGCACACAGATACGCAGTATTTT.

The J gene is TRBJ2-5, the V gene TRBV6-5; 7 bases agree with TRBD2. This CDR3 spans 14 amino acids. V lost 2 bases to trimming and J lost 5 bases; unmatched junction nucleotides: 5. Germline lookup yields CDR1 MNHEY and CDR2 SVGAGI. DNA of the CDR3: TGTGCCAGCAGTTACGCGGGAGAAGGGGAGACCCAGTACTTC. Amino acids: CASSYAGEGETQYF.

This chain joins TRBV10-2 and TRBJ2-3; 9 nucleotides line up with TRBD2. Germline V gene sequence: CDR1 WSHSY, CDR2 SAAADI. This CDR3 is 18 amino acids long. V was pared by 6 bases and J by 1 base, with 14 bases of the junction left unmatched. The CDR3 DNA sequence: TGCGCCAGCAGGGGACTAGCAGAATCCCCCGGGGGCACAGATACGCAGTATTTT. It is translated as CASRGLAESPGGTDTQYF.

This clone was recorded only once. The genes are TRBV7-9 and TRBJ2-7, with 8 nucleotides matching TRBD2. Trimming cost V 5 bases and J 2 bases; bases outside gene matches: 8. The CDR3 extends over 15 amino acids. Germline CDR1 is SEHNR and CDR2 is FQNEAQ (reference sequence). CDR3 residues: CASSLEREYAYEQYF. DNA of the CDR3: TGTGCCAGCAGCCTGGAGCGGGAGTACGCCTACGAGCAGTACTTC.

This clone has only a few counts. The J gene is TRBJ2-7, the V gene TRBV2; 11 bases fit TRBD2. Germline lookup yields CDR1 SNHLY and CDR2 FYNNEI. Trimming at V came to 11 bases and at J to 1 base, leaving 4 bases not matched to a gene. This CDR3 is 13 amino acids long. CDR3 loop: CAWGLADSYEQYF. CDR3 bases: TGTGCCTGGGGACTAGCGGATTCCTACGAGCAGTACTTC. The full variable domain, rest sourced from reference TRBV2 and TRBJ2-7, is EPEVTQTPSHQVTQMGQEVILRCVPISNHLYFYWYRQILGQKVEFLVSFYNNEISEKSEIFDDQFSVERPDGSNFTLKIRSTKLEDSAMYFCAWGLADSYEQYFGPGTRLTVT.

Only one count was recorded for this clone. The gene calls are TRBV5-8 and TRBJ1-3; 9 bases fit TRBD1. Germline-derived CDR1 and CDR2 are SGHTS and YDEGEE. V lost 4 bases to trimming and J lost 4 bases; unmatched junction nucleotides: 9. CDR3 size: 16 residues. In nucleotides, the CDR3 is TGTGCCAGCAGCCCTTTAGGGACAGGGAGAGGAAACACCATATATTTT. Translating gives CASSPLGTGRGNTIYF.

The rearrangement joins TRBV5-1 to TRBJ2-7; 10 bases agree with TRBD2. V dropped 3 bases and J dropped 5; count of bases not matched to a gene: 8. The CDR3 totals 15 residues. Per germline, CDR1 SGHRS and CDR2 YFSETQ. CDR3 DNA sequence: TGCGCCAGCAGCTACCGGGTAGCGGGAGGCCACGAGCAGTACTTC. As protein: CASSYRVAGGHEQYF.

The chain recombines TRBV6-1 with TRBJ1-5; D is perhaps TRBD1 (6 bases). Trimming took off 1 base at V and 2 bases at J, with 15 bases between the two ends. This CDR3 contains 17 residues. Germline assignment: CDR1 MNHNS and CDR2 SASEGT. CDR3 sequence: CASSEGQAAFRNQPQHF. In nucleotides, the CDR3 is TGTGCCAGCAGTGAAGGACAGGCAGCTTTTCGCAATCAGCCCCAGCATTTT.

V usage is TRBV18 and J usage is TRBJ2-3; D gene ambiguous. This CDR3 is built from 14 residues. CDR1 is KGHSH and CDR2 is LQKENI in the germline V gene. Trimming removed 0 bases at V and 5 bases at J, with 9 bases between. As DNA, the CDR3 is TGTGCCAGCTCACCACCGGAGAAGAGAGATACGCAGTATTTT. Protein: CASSPPEKRDTQYF.

This sequence joins TRBV19 and TRBJ1-1; D is unresolved. Trimming pared 5 bases from V and 1 base from J, leaving 11 bases between. Germline CDR1 and CDR2: LNHDA and SQIVND (reference sequence). The length of the CDR3 is 14 residues. The chain's CDR3 is CASSSRTENTEAFF. CDR3 DNA: TGTGCCAGTAGTTCTCGGACCGAGAACACTGAAGCTTTCTTT.